These 23 T cell receptor beta chains originate from one sample sequenced in a study of T-cell reconstitution after alpha-beta-depleted transplantation in children. This sample's TCRbeta library carried unique molecular identifier barcodes. TCRdb reprocessed the PCR reads via MiXCR and lists one record per CDR3 protein. The sample has more than 60,000 distinct CDR3 sequences; more than 5.5% are singletons. Here the sequenced sample was PBMCs from the stem cell graft donor, taken from the stem cell graft. The receptors shown here come from a human donor who donated a stem cell graft to a child with acute lymphoblastic leukemia.

This clonotype occurred a few times. J is TRBJ2-7 and V is TRBV28; D is perhaps TRBD1 (5 bases). Trimming left V 11 bases short and J 0 bases short, with 20 bases between. Germline CDR1 reads MDHEN; CDR2 reads SYDVKM. The CDR3 consists of 15 residues. Here the CDR3 reads CASLKGVPSSYEQYF. In nucleotides, the CDR3 is TGTGCCTCCCTCAAAGGGGTCCCTAGCTCCTACGAGCAGTACTTC.

This clonotype was counted ten times or more. CDR3 DNA sequence: TGTGCCAGCAGTTCCTGGGGGACAGGGGGCCAGCCCCAGCATTTT. This codes for CASSSWGTGGQPQHF. The rearrangement links TRBV27 to TRBJ1-5; 12 bases agree with TRBD1. Trimming removed 4 bases from V and 7 bases from J; junction bases left unmatched: 5. This CDR3 is 15 amino acids long. CDR1 is MNHEY, CDR2 SMNVEV, per germline (reference sequence).

The V call is TRBV29-1, the J call TRBJ2-7; 7 bases match TRBD1. J gave up 4 bases and V 7 bases, and 10 bases lay outside the gene matches. The CDR3 has 13 amino acids. Germline V lookup: CDR1 SQVTM, CDR2 ANQGSEA. CDR3 coding DNA: TGCAGCGCCCTGTTCGCAGGGGGATACGAGCAGTACTTC. As protein: CSALFAGGYEQYF.

This clonotype was observed a few times. The chain joins TRBV18 to TRBJ2-7; no clear D. The CDR3 sequence is 12 residues long. Germline V lookup: CDR1 KGHSH, CDR2 LQKENI. V dropped 2 bases and J dropped 7 bases, with 9 bases sitting between them. CDR3 nucleotides: TGTGCCAGCTCACCAAACGAACAGGAGCAGTACTTC. Translation: CASSPNEQEQYF.

This clonotype was detected many times. The chain uses TRBV11-2 and TRBJ2-4, with TRBD1 matching over 9 bases. Germline V lookup: CDR1 SGHAT, CDR2 FQNNGV. The J segment lost 4 bases and the V segment lost 1 base, leaving 2 bases of the junction unmatched. This CDR3 comprises 15 residues. CDR3 bases: TGTGCCAGCAGCTTAGGGGGACAGGGAAAAAACATTCAGTACTTC. Translating it yields CASSLGGQGKNIQYF.

This clonotype was seen only a few times. V usage is TRBV18 and J usage is TRBJ1-1; D may be TRBD1 (5 bases). The CDR3 runs to 14 residues. Germline CDR1 and CDR2: KGHSH and LQKENI. V lost 4 bases and J 5 bases, leaving 14 bases between the germline ends. The CDR3 loop reads CASSQGTLTTEAFF. In nucleotides, the CDR3 is TGTGCCAGCTCACAGGGGACGTTGACTACTGAAGCTTTCTTT.

This clonotype was recorded many times. V is TRBV4-3 and J is TRBJ1-1; 10 bases align to TRBD1. J was trimmed by 7 bases and V by 0 bases; bases with no gene match: 5. The germline gives CDR1 LGHNA, CDR2 YSLEER. The CDR3 extends over 15 amino acids. The CDR3 nucleotides are TGCGCCAGCAGCCAAGAAGAGACAGGGGGCTTTGAAGCTTTCTTT. It specifies CASSQEETGGFEAFF.

The rearrangement uses TRBV19 and TRBJ1-5, with a tentative D call TRBD1 (5 bases). The V end lost 6 bases, the J end lost 3 bases, and 12 bases lay between the germline ends. This CDR3 has 14 amino acids. Germline CDR1 is LNHDA and CDR2 is SQIVND (reference sequence). The CDR3 here is CASRMDNYNQPQHF. As DNA, the CDR3 is TGTGCCAGTAGGATGGACAACTACAATCAGCCCCAGCATTTT.

This clonotype has a handful of counts. J is TRBJ2-5 and V is TRBV5-6; D remains ambiguous. CDR3 length: 13 residues. Germline V gives CDR1 SGHDT, CDR2 YYEEEE. Trimming stripped 3 bases from V and 4 bases from J, with 10 bases between. The CDR3 spells CASSSGPVETQYF. CDR3 DNA sequence: TGTGCCAGCAGCTCAGGACCAGTAGAGACCCAGTACTTC.

This clonotype came up many times. The CDR3 nucleotides read TGTGCCAGCAGCTTGGCCAATGGAGGACTCGTTGTTGCAGATACGCAGTATTTT. Its protein is CASSLANGGLVVADTQYF. The chain links TRBV5-4 to TRBJ2-3, with D possibly TRBD2 on 5 matching bases. Germline-derived CDR1 and CDR2 are SGHNT and YYREEE (reference sequence). V lost 0 bases to trimming and J lost 4 bases, with 21 bases between them. The CDR3 sequence is 18 residues long.

This clonotype showed up many times. This chain uses TRBV11-2 with TRBJ2-7; unclear D gene. V was cut by 1 base and J by 5 bases, with 15 bases left in between. Germline values: CDR1 SGHAT, CDR2 FQNNGV. This CDR3 spans 15 amino acids. The CDR3 loop is CASSLVPDDINEQYF. CDR3 DNA sequence: TGTGCCAGCAGCTTAGTCCCGGACGATATCAACGAGCAGTACTTC.

The chain joins TRBV9 to TRBJ1-2; D remains ambiguous. The CDR3 is 14 amino acids. V lost 3 bases and J 4 bases, leaving 13 bases between the germline ends. Germline CDR1 SGDLS, CDR2 YYNGEE. The CDR3 protein is CASSAGLGGYGYTF. CDR3 nucleotide sequence: TGTGCCAGCAGCGCCGGGTTGGGCGGCTATGGCTACACCTTC.

The chain joins TRBV6-2 or TRBV6-3 to TRBJ2-7; 10 bases agree with TRBD1. Germline assignment: CDR1 MNHEY and CDR2 SVGEGT. The CDR3 runs 15 residues. The V gene end was trimmed by 6 bases and the J gene end by 0 bases; junction bases not matched to a gene: 5. CDR3 in DNA: TGTGCCAGCAGGTGGGACAGGGGTTCCTCCTACGAGCAGTACTTC. Its protein product is CASRWDRGSSYEQYF.

This clonotype was detected ten times or more. The V gene is TRBV28, the J gene TRBJ2-2; 9 nucleotides align to TRBD2. Trimming at V came to 11 bases and at J to 3 bases, leaving 16 bases not matched to a gene. CDR3 length: 17 residues. The germline V gene encodes CDR1 MDHEN and CDR2 SYDVKM. This chain's CDR3 is CASKEFRLAEYTGELFF. As DNA, the CDR3 is TGTGCCTCCAAGGAGTTTAGACTAGCGGAATACACCGGGGAGCTGTTTTTT.

V and J are TRBV12-3 or TRBV12-4 and TRBJ1-2; TRBD1 might be the D (5 bases). The CDR3 extends over 15 amino acids. With 3 bases removed from V and 0 bases from J, the gap between germline ends came to 11 bases. This CDR3 is CASSLGQRANYGYTF. CDR3 coding DNA: TGTGCCAGCAGTTTGGGGCAGCGAGCTAACTATGGCTACACCTTC.

The table lists this clonotype with a few counts. The CDR3: CASSLDRSNTEAFF. CDR3 sequence (DNA): TGTGCCAGCAGTCTCGACAGGTCGAACACTGAAGCTTTCTTT. The chain uses TRBV6-5 and TRBJ1-1, with a weak D call TRBD1 (6 bases). CDR1 and CDR2 from the germline V gene are MNHEY and SVGAGI. V gave up 5 bases and J gave up 1 base, with 11 bases separating them. The CDR3 is made up of 14 amino acids.

This clonotype was found many times. At one boundary the junction diverges from the germline segment, which might be a read error. The gene calls are TRBV29-1 and TRBJ1-1; tentative D call: TRBD1 (6 bases). The germline gives CDR1 SQVTM, CDR2 ANQGSEA. The CDR3 extends over 13 amino acids. This chain's CDR3 is CSGEQGYSTEAFF. CDR3 in DNA: TGCAGCGGTGAACAGGGTTATAGCACTGAAGCTTTCTTT.

Notes on this clonotype: One end of the junction varies from germline; a read error may be responsible. The chain uses TRBV7-6 and TRBJ2-3; D not certain. Germline V gene lookup returns CDR1 SGHVS and CDR2 FNYEAQ. CDR3 length equals 13 residues. The chain's CDR3 is CASSLASKDTQYF. The CDR3 DNA is TGTGCCAGCAGCTTAGCGAGCAAAGATACGCAGTATTTT. Combining the CDR3 with reference TRBV7-6 and TRBJ2-3 gives the whole variable domain GAGVSQSPRYKVTKRGQDVALRCDPISGHVSLYWYRQALGQGPEFLTYFNYEAQQDKSGLPNDRFSAERPEGSISTLTIQRTEQRDSAMYRCASSLASKDTQYFGPGTRLTVL.

The chain has TRBV20-1 and TRBJ2-3, with TRBD2 as a possible D gene (5 bases). V was cut by 6 bases and J by 1 base, with 11 bases left in between. CDR1 is DFQATT and CDR2 is SNEGSKA in the germline V gene (reference sequence). The CDR3 totals 13 residues. The CDR3 nucleotides are TGCAGTGCCGCCGGGGTCGGCACAGATACGCAGTATTTT. It encodes CSAAGVGTDTQYF.

This clonotype was seen repeatedly, ten times or more. This chain connects TRBV20-1 to TRBJ1-5, with D tentatively TRBD1 (6 bases). V gave up 5 bases and J gave up 6 bases, with 20 bases separating them. This CDR3 has 15 amino acids. CDR1 is DFQATT, CDR2 SNEGSKA, per germline (reference sequence). The CDR3 region has the DNA TGCAGTGCTTCCCCGGGGGCAGGGGCGATTCAGCCCCAGCATTTT. Protein sequence: CSASPGAGAIQPQHF.

This clonotype was counted between two and nine times. The chain links TRBV7-2 to TRBJ2-1; TRBD2 is a possible D gene (6 bases). This CDR3 spans 14 amino acids. V lost 8 bases, J lost 4 bases, and 15 bases lay in between. The germline gives CDR1 SGHTA, CDR2 FQGNSA. In DNA, the CDR3 is TGTGCCAGCGGCGGATGGACTACGTACAATGAGCAGTTCTTC. As protein: CASGGWTTYNEQFF.

This clonotype was observed many times. V is TRBV5-1 and J is TRBJ1-1, with D maybe TRBD1 (6 bases). CDR1 and CDR2 (germline): SGHRS, YFSETQ. The length of the CDR3 is 17 residues. Trimming took 3 bases from V and 1 from J, leaving 19 bases between them. CDR3 DNA: TGCGCCAGCAGCTCCTATATAGACAGGCCCCGGAACACTGAAGCTTTCTTT. Its translation is CASSSYIDRPRNTEAFF. Variable domain in full (rest from reference TRBV5-1 and TRBJ1-1): KAGVTQTPRYLIKTRGQQVTLSCSPISGHRSVSWYQQTPGQGLQFLFEYFSETQRNKGNFPGRFSGRQFSNSRSEMNVSTLELGDSALYLCASSSYIDRPRNTEAFFGQGTRLTVV.

The sample holds a few counts of this clonotype. The J gene is TRBJ2-2, the V gene TRBV2; TRBD1 is a possible D gene (6 bases). Germline assignment: CDR1 SNHLY and CDR2 FYNNEI. The CDR3 has 16 residues. V lost 6 bases to trimming and J lost 5 bases, with 19 bases between them. CDR3 amino acids: CASRLSTRGGTGELFF. For the CDR3, the DNA is TGTGCCAGCAGACTGTCGACTCGAGGGGGAACCGGGGAGCTGTTTTTT.